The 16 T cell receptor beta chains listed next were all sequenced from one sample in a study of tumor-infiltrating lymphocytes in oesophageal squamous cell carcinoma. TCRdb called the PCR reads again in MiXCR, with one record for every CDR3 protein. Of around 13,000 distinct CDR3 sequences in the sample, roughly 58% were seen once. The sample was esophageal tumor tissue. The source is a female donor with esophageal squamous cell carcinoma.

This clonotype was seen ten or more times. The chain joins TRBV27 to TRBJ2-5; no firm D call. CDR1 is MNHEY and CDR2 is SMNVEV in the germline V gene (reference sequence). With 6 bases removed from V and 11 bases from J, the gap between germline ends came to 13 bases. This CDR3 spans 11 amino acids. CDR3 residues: CASRIYHEQYF. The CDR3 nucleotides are TGTGCCAGCAGGATTTACCATGAGCAGTACTTC.

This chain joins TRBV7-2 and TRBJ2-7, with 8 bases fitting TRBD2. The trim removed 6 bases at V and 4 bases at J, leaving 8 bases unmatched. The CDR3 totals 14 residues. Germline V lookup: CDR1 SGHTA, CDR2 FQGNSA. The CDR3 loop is CASRRSGSSYEQYF. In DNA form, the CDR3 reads TGTGCCAGCAGGAGAAGCGGGAGTTCGTACGAGCAGTACTTC.

The DNA for the CDR3 is TGTGCCAGCAGCTTTCGGGGATTAGAGACCCAGTACTTC. Amino acid sequence: CASSFRGLETQYF. This chain connects TRBV11-2 to TRBJ2-6, with a weak D call TRBD2 (5 bases). The J call may not be correct, given that the DNA end is closer to TRBJ2-5. The germline V gene has CDR1 SGHAT and CDR2 FQNNGV. The CDR3 is 13 residues long.

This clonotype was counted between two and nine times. Here the CDR3 DNA reads TGTGCCAGCAGCCCAACAAGTGGTGAGCAGTTCTTC. This sequence encodes CASSPTSGEQFF. The chain combines TRBV7-3 with TRBJ2-1; D not certain. Germline V CDR1 and CDR2: SGHTA, FQGTGA. The CDR3 sequence is 12 residues long. Trimming cost V 5 bases and J 9 bases, with 11 bases left between them.

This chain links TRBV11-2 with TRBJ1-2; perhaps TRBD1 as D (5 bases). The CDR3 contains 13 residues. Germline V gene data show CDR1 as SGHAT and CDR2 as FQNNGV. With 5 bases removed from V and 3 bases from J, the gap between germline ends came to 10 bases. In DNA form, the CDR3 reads TGTGCCAGCAGCGGAGGGACCCACTATGGCTACACCTTC. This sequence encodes CASSGGTHYGYTF.

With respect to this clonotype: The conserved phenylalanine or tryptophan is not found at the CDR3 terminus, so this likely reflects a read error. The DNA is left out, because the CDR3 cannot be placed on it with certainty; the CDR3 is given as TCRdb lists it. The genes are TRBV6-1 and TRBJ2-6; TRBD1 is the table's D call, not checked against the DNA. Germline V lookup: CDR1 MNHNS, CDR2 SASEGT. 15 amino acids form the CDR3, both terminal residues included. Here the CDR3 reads CASTASGANVLTFGA.

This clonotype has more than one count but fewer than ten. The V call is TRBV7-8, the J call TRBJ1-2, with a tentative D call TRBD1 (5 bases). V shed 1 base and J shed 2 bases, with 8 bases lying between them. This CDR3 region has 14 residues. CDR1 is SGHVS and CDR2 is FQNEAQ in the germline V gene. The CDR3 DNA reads TGTGCCAGCAGCTTAGGGGACGGGAACTATGGCTACACCTTC. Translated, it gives CASSLGDGNYGYTF.

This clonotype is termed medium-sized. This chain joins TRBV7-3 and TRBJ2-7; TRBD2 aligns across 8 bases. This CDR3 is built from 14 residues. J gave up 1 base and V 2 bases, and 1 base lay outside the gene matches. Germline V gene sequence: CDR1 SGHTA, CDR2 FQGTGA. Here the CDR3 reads CASSLAGGSYEQYF. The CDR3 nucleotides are TGTGCCAGCAGCTTAGCGGGGGGATCCTACGAGCAGTACTTC.

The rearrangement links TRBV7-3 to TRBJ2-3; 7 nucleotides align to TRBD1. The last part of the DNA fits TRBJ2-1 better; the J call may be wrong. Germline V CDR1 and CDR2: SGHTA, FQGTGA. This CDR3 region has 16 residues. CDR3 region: CASSTTTGRSYNEQFF. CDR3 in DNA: TGTGCCAGCAGCACCACGACAGGGCGCTCCTACAATGAGCAGTTCTTC.

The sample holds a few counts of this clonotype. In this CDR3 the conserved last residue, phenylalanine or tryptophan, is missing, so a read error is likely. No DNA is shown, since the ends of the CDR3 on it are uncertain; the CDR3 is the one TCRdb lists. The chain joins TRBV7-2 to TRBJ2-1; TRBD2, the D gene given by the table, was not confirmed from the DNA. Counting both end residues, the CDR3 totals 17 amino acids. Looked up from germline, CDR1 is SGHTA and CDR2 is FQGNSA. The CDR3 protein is CASSVTSGVNNEQYFGA.

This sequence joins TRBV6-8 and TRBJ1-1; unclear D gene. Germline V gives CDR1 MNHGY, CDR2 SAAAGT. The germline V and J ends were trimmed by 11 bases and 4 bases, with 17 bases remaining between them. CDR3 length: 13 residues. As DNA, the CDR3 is TGTGCCGCCAGGCTCACCGAGGGCACTGAAGCTTTCTTT. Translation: CAARLTEGTEAFF.

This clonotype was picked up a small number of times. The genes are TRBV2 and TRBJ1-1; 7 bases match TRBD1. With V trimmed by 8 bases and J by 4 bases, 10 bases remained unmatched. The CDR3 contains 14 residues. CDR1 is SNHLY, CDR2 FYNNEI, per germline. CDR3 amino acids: CASFRRQGSTEAFF. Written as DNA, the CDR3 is TGTGCCAGCTTCCGCCGACAGGGCAGCACTGAAGCTTTCTTT.

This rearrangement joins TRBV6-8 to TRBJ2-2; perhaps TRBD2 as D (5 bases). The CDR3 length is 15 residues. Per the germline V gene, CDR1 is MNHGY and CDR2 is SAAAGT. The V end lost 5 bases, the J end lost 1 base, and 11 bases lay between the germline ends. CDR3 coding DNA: TGTGCCAGCAGTGAGTCGGCGGGGAACACCGGGGAGCTGTTTTTT. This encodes CASSESAGNTGELFF.

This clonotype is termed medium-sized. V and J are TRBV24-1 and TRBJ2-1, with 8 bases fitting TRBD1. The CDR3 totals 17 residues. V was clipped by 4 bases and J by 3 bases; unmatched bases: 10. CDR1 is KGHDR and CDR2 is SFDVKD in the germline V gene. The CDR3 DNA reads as TGTGCCACCAGTGACCCCCGGACAGGGACAGTCTACAATGAGCAGTTCTTC. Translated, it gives CATSDPRTGTVYNEQFF.

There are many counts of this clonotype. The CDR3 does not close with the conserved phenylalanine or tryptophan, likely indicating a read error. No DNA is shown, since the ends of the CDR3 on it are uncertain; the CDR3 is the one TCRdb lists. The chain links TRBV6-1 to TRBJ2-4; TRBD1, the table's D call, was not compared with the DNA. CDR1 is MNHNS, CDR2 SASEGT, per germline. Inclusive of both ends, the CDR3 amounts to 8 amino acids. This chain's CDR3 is CASSELRT.

CDR3 in DNA: TGTGCTACGAGCGGGACCGGTTACGAGCAGTACTTC. The encoded protein is CATSGTGYEQYF. J is TRBJ2-4 and V is TRBV7-8, with TRBD2 matching over 7 bases. The better agreement between TRBJ2-7 and the DNA end casts doubt on the J call. This CDR3 contains 12 residues. Looked up from germline, CDR1 is SGHVS and CDR2 is FQNEAQ.